These T cell receptor beta chains were read from a single sample in a study of shared T cell receptors in the human thymus. Clones were sequenced by immunoSEQ multiplex PCR, and TCRdb holds only the in-frame ones, with some missing. There are hundreds of thousands of clones in the sample; around 87% occur only once, and roughly 0.0089% lies in the top ten. The same data also contributed to another study, on human thymus T cells.

The sample consisted of thymocytes. The origin of the receptors is a boy under two years old with a congenital heart defect. CDR3s include the opening cysteine and the closing phenylalanine or tryptophan. D genes are given only for firm matches. A row's size may be missing; if present it is once, few, many or a size class.

d_gene: TRBD1
j_gene: TRBJ1-2
abundance: NA
v_gene: TRBV5-1
CDR3aa: CASSHDREIYGYTF
CDR3nt: TGCGCCAGCAGTCACGACAGGGAGATCTATGGCTACACCTTC

d_gene: NA
j_gene: TRBJ1-2
abundance: NA
v_gene: TRBV11-2
CDR3aa: CASSLVRNSYYYGYTF
CDR3nt: TGTGCCAGCAGCTTAGTTAGGAACAGTTACTACTATGGCTACACCTTC

d_gene: NA
j_gene: TRBJ2-7
abundance: NA
v_gene: TRBV5-6
CDR3aa: CASSLSFSYEQYF
CDR3nt: TGTGCCAGCAGCTTGTCTTTTTCCTACGAGCAGTACTTC

d_gene: NA
j_gene: TRBJ2-6
abundance: NA
v_gene: TRBV6-5
CDR3aa: CASSYSILAGANVLTF
CDR3nt: TGTGCCAGCAGTTACTCGATACTGGCTGGGGCCAACGTCCTGACTTTC

d_gene: TRBD1
j_gene: TRBJ1-2
abundance: NA
v_gene: TRBV25-1
CDR3aa: CASSEYYRGWPHGYTF
CDR3nt: TGTGCCAGCAGTGAATATTACAGGGGGTGGCCCCATGGCTACACCTTC

d_gene: NA
j_gene: TRBJ2-2
abundance: NA
v_gene: TRBV2
CDR3aa: CASSRLGKGDTGELFF
CDR3nt: TGTGCCAGCAGTCGGCTCGGGAAGGGGGACACCGGGGAGCTGTTTTTT

d_gene: NA
j_gene: TRBJ2-1
abundance: NA
v_gene: TRBV7-3
CDR3aa: CASSLKLKGMGSSYNEQFF
CDR3nt: TGTGCCAGCAGCTTAAAGTTGAAGGGAATGGGGAGCTCCTACAATGAGCAGTTCTTC

d_gene: NA
j_gene: TRBJ1-3
abundance: NA
v_gene: TRBV7-7
CDR3aa: CASSPRTDSGNTIYF
CDR3nt: TGTGCCAGCAGCCCCCGGACAGACTCTGGAAACACCATATATTTT

d_gene: TRBD2
j_gene: TRBJ2-1
abundance: NA
v_gene: TRBV6-4
CDR3aa: CASSESGRVYNEQFF
CDR3nt: TGTGCCAGCAGTGAAAGCGGGAGGGTCTACAATGAGCAGTTCTTC

d_gene: NA
j_gene: TRBJ2-7
abundance: once
v_gene: TRBV27
CDR3aa: CASSLPGYEQYF
CDR3nt: TGTGCCAGCAGTTTACCAGGCTACGAGCAGTACTTC

d_gene: NA
j_gene: TRBJ2-7
abundance: few
v_gene: TRBV5-1
CDR3aa: CASSFKPTAFRDTDHYEQYF
CDR3nt: TGCGCCAGCAGCTTCAAACCTACCGCCTTCCGGGACACGGACCACTACGAGCAGTACTTC